This T cell receptor beta chain originates from a study of identical twins. This clonotype was detected a few times. No antigen is known for it. Findings and caveats of the study: Researchers reported excess low generation probability among twin-shared out-of-frame alpha sequences.

Each donor (without exception) was a healthy Caucasian. CDR3 length: 17 amino acids. V shed 10 bases and J 1 base; nucleotides not matched to a gene: 15. Germline values: CDR1 MDHEN, CDR2 SYDVKM. TCRdb re-called the 5' RACE reads with MiXCR, one entry per CDR3 protein. The table lists 1.5 million to 2 million distinct CDR3 sequences, less than 40% of them singletons. Sequences were obtained from cord blood. The chain joins TRBV28 to TRBJ2-5, with 10 positions matching TRBD2. This sequence was found in a newborn girl in good health. Here the CDR3 DNA reads TGTGCCATCAGCCCGGCTAGCGGGAGCGGGGTCCAAGAGACCCAGTACTTC. It specifies CAISPASGSGVQETQYF.